The rows below give T cell receptor beta chains drawn from one sample of a study of cytomegalovirus exposure and HLA in healthy donors. Produced via immunoSEQ multiplex PCR; TCRdb's table is partial and in-frame only. Of 150,000 to 200,000 clones in the sample, around three quarters were seen once. Source material: PBMCs. These receptors came from a woman in her thirties in good health and CMV-seronegative. Each CDR3 is given with its conserved first and last residue.

v_gene: TRBV30; j_gene: TRBJ1-2; CDR3aa: CAWGDRGSGYGYPF
v_gene: TRBV5-1; j_gene: TRBJ1-4; CDR3aa: CASSVDRDFEKLFF
v_gene: TRBV7-3; j_gene: TRBJ2-1; CDR3aa: CASSLSPAGGNHNEQFF
v_gene: TRBV19; j_gene: TRBJ2-7; CDR3aa: CASSIGQGSYEQYF
v_gene: TRBV15; j_gene: TRBJ1-5; CDR3aa: CATSRRTGGGENTAQPQHF
v_gene: TRBV5-1; j_gene: TRBJ2-5; CDR3aa: CASRRDTQETQYF
v_gene: TRBV7-9; j_gene: TRBJ1-4; CDR3aa: CASSLDPNSATNEKLFF
v_gene: TRBV28; j_gene: TRBJ1-2; CDR3aa: CASSLWDRVSGYTF
v_gene: TRBV21-1; j_gene: TRBJ2-7; CDR3aa: CASSNPGGSPNFEQYF
v_gene: TRBV28; j_gene: TRBJ2-7; CDR3aa: CASSPPPGMVPGSYEQYF
v_gene: TRBV7-9; j_gene: TRBJ2-2; CDR3aa: CASSLGSGGRFTGELFF
v_gene: TRBV5-4; j_gene: TRBJ1-1; CDR3aa: CASKDREGTEAFF
v_gene: TRBV7-8; j_gene: TRBJ2-7; CDR3aa: CASSRGTGDEQYF
v_gene: TRBV2; j_gene: TRBJ1-5; CDR3aa: CASSRGGADQPQHF
v_gene: TRBV30; j_gene: TRBJ1-1; CDR3aa: CASGNLMNTEAFF